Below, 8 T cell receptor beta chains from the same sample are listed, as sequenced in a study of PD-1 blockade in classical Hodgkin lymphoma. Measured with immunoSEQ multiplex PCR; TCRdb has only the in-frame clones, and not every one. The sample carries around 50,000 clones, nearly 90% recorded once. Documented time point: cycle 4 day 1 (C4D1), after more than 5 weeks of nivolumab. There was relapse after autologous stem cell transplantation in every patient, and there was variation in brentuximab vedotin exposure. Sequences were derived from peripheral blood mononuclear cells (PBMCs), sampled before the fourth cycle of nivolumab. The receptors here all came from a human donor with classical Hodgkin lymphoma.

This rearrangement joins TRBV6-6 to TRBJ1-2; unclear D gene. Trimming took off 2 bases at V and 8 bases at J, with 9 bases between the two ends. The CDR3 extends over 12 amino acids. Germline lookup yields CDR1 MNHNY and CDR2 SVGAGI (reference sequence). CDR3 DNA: TGTGCCAGCAGTTACCCTCTCCCCGGCTACACCTTC. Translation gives CASSYPLPGYTF.

CDR3 residues: CASSFRGNEQFF. CDR3 nucleotide sequence: TGTGCCAGCAGCTTTAGGGGGAATGAGCAGTTCTTC. The chain has TRBV7-2 and TRBJ2-1; D may be TRBD1 (6 bases). V lost 3 bases and J lost 7, with 7 bases in between. CDR3 length: 12 residues. Germline V gene sequence: CDR1 SGHTA, CDR2 FQGNSA.

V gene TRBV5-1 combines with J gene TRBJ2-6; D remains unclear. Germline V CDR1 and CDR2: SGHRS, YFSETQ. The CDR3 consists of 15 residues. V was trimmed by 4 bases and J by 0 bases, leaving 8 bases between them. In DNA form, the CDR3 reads TGCGCCAGCAGCCCTGATAGCTCTGGGGCCAACGTCCTGACTTTC. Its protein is CASSPDSSGANVLTF. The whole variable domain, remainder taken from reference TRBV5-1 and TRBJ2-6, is KAGVTQTPRYLIKTRGQQVTLSCSPISGHRSVSWYQQTPGQGLQFLFEYFSETQRNKGNFPGRFSGRQFSNSRSEMNVSTLELGDSALYLCASSPDSSGANVLTFGAGSRLTVL.

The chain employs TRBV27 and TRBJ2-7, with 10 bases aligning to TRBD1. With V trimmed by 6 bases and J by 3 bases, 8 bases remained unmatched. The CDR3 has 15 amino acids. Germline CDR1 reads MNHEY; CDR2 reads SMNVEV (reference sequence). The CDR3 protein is CASSQPGTGVYEQYF. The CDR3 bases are TGTGCCAGCAGCCAGCCCGGGACAGGGGTCTACGAGCAGTACTTC.

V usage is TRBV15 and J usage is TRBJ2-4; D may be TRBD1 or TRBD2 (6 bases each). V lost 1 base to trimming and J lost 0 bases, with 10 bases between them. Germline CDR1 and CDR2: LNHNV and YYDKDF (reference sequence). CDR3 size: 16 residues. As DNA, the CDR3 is TGTGCCACCAGCAGAGTATCGGGGGCAGCCAAAAACATTCAGTACTTC. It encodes CATSRVSGAAKNIQYF.

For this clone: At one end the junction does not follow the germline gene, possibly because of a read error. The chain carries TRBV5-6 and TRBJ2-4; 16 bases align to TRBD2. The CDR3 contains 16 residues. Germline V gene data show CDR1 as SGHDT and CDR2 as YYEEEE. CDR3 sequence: CARSRGLAGGPNIQYF. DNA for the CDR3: TGTGCCCGCAGCCGGGGACTAGCGGGAGGGCCGAACATTCAGTACTTC.

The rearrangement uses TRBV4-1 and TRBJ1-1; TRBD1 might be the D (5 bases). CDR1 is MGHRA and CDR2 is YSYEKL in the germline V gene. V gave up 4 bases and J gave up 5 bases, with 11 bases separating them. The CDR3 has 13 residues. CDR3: CASSRTGVTEAFF. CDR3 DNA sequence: TGCGCCAGCAGCCGCACAGGAGTTACTGAAGCTTTCTTT.

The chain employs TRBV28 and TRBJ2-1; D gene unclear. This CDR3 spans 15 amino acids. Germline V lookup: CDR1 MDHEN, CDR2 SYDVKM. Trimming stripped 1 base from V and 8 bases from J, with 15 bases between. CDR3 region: CASSLLIKGFDEQFF. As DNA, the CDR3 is TGTGCCAGCAGTTTATTAATCAAAGGGTTCGATGAGCAGTTCTTC. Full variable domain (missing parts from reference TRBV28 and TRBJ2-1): DVKVTQSSRYLVKRTGEKVFLECVQDMDHENMFWYRQDPGLGLRLIYFSYDVKMKEKGDIPEGYSVSREKKERFSLILESASTNQTSMYLCASSLLIKGFDEQFFGPGTRLTVL.